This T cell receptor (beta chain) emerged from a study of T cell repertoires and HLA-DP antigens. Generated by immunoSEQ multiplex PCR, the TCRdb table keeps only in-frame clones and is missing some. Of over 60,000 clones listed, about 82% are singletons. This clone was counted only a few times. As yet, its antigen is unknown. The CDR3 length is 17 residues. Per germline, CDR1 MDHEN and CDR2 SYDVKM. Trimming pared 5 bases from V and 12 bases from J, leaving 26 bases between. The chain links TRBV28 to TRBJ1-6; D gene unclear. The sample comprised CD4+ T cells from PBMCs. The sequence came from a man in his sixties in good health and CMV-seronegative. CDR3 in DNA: TGTGCCAGCAGTGACCAACGGGGTTCGACCAAAAAAAAACCCCTCCACTTT. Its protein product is CASSDQRGSTKKKPLHF. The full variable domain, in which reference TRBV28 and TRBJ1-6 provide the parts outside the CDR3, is DVKVTQSSRYLVKRTGEKVFLECVQDMDHENMFWYRQDPGLGLRLIYFSYDVKMKEKGDIPEGYSVSREKKERFSLILESASTNQTSMYLCASSDQRGSTKKKPLHFGNGTRLTVT.